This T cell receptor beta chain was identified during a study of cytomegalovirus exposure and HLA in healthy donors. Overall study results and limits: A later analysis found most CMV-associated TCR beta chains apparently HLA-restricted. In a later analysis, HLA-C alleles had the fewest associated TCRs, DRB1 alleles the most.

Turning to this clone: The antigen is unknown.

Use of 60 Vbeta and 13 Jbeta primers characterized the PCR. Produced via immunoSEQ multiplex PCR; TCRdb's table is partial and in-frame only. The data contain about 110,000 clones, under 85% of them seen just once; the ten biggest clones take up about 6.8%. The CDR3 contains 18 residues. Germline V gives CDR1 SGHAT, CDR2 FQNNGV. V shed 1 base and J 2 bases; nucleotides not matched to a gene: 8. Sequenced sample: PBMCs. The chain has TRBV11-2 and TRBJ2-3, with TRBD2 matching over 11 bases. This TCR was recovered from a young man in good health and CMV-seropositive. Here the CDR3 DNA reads TGTGCCAGCAGCTTAGCCCCCCCACTAGCGGGGGACACAGATACGCAGTATTTT. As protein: CASSLAPPLAGDTDTQYF.